The rows below give T cell receptor beta chains drawn from one sample of a study of shared clonotypes between healthy human individuals. Method: immunoSEQ multiplex PCR; TCRdb's copy keeps in-frame clones and lacks some. The sample lists about 600,000 clones, nearly 97% occurring once. Sequenced sample: naive CD8+ T cells sorted from blood. Source of these receptors: a woman between 25 and 40 years old in good health. Each CDR3 is given with its conserved first and last residue. Clone size appears in some rows only: once, few, many, or a class for an expanded clone.

V gene	clone size	J gene	CDR3 protein
TRBV5-8	NA	TRBJ1-3	CASSTPELALGNTIYF
TRBV10-2	once	TRBJ1-1	CASSEPLHTEAFF
TRBV27	NA	TRBJ2-3	CASSLAGTGARRDTQYF
TRBV7-9	NA	TRBJ1-3	CASSLDRGSGNTIYF
TRBV7-9	NA	TRBJ1-1	CASSFEITWTEAFF
TRBV13	NA	TRBJ1-2	CASSLDRTMSGYTF
TRBV6-1	few	TRBJ2-3	CASSEPRGSVATDTQYF
TRBV27	NA	TRBJ1-1	CASSLSPGNTEAFF
TRBV7-8	NA	TRBJ2-1	CASSLVPAGGHNEQFF
TRBV28	NA	TRBJ2-7	CASRAFFDEQYF
TRBV5-4	NA	TRBJ2-7	CASSLELASETYEQYF
TRBV9	NA	TRBJ2-2	CASSAGLYGELFF
TRBV27	few	TRBJ2-7	CASSPGWDEQYF
TRBV5-8	NA	TRBJ1-2	CAGGYGYTF
TRBV30	NA	TRBJ2-7	CAWSLSSNEQYF
TRBV27	NA	TRBJ1-4	CASSIISGEKLFF
TRBV7-9	once	TRBJ2-7	CASSLGADEQYF
TRBV27	NA	TRBJ2-7	CASSSAVYSSYEQYF
TRBV19	NA	TRBJ1-1	CASSFTMGGEAFF
TRBV7-9	NA	TRBJ2-3	CACEGGYHTDTQYF
TRBV25-1	NA	TRBJ1-4	CASSGGLDGLRTNEKLFF
TRBV2	NA	TRBJ1-4	CASSESRATNEKLFF
TRBV5-4	NA	TRBJ2-2	CASSKTPGQTNTGELFF
TRBV6-1	NA	TRBJ2-7	CASSEAGTAYEQYF
TRBV19	NA	TRBJ2-1	CASNQGSYYEQFF
TRBV19	NA	TRBJ2-3	CASSIGLADTDTQYF
TRBV7-9	NA	TRBJ2-7	CASSLAGQGGEQYF
TRBV27	NA	TRBJ2-1	CASTPPGTSSNEQFF
TRBV15	NA	TRBJ2-7	CATSRGLGGASPYEQYF
TRBV15	NA	TRBJ2-3	CATSRDRGTLTDTQYF
TRBV27	NA	TRBJ2-2	CAVGGRGQLFF
TRBV5-6	once	TRBJ2-6	CASSLEGAGANVLTF
TRBV10-3	NA	TRBJ2-5	CAISENQNQETQYF
TRBV15	NA	TRBJ2-7	CATSRDWTILDEQYF
TRBV15	NA	TRBJ2-7	CATSREGRDREQYF
TRBV4-2	NA	TRBJ2-5	CASSQENRGSETQYF
TRBV30	NA	TRBJ1-5	CAWGDGNSNQPQHF
TRBV9	NA	TRBJ2-1	CATATSGSPNEQFF
TRBV30	NA	TRBJ2-2	CACPRTGELFF
TRBV28	NA	TRBJ1-1	CASSLWKTGMNTEAFF
TRBV18	once	TRBJ2-7	CASSPQTSGSPYEQYF